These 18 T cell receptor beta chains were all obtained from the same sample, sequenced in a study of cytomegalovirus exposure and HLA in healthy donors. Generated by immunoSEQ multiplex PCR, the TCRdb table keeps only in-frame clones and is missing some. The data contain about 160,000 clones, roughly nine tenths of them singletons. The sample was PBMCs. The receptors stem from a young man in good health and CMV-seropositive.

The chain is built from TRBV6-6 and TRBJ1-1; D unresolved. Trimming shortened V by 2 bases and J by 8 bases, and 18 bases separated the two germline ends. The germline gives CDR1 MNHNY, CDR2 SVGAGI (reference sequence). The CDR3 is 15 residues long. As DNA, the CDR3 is TGTGCCAGCAGTTACGGCAGGCGAAATGTAGAGGAAGCTTTCTTT. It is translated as CASSYGRRNVEEAFF.

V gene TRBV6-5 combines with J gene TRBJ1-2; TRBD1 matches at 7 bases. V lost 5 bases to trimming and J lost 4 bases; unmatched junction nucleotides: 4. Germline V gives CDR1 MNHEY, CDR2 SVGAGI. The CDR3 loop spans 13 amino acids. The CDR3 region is CASSRDRAYGYTF. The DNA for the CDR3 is TGTGCCAGCAGTCGGGACAGAGCCTATGGCTACACCTTC.

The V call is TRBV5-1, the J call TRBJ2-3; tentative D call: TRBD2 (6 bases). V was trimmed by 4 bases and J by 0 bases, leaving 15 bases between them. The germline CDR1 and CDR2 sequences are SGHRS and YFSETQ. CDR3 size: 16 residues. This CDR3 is CASSLPGAGSTDTQYF. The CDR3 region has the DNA TGCGCCAGCAGCCTCCCCGGGGCGGGGAGCACAGATACGCAGTATTTT. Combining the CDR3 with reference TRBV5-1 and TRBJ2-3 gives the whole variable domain KAGVTQTPRYLIKTRGQQVTLSCSPISGHRSVSWYQQTPGQGLQFLFEYFSETQRNKGNFPGRFSGRQFSNSRSEMNVSTLELGDSALYLCASSLPGAGSTDTQYFGPGTRLTVL.

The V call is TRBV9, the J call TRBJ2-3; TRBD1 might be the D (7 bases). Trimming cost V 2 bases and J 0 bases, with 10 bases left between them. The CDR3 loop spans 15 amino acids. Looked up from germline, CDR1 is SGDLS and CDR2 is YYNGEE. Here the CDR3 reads CASSVTGTSTDTQYF. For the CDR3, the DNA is TGTGCCAGCAGCGTGACAGGGACTAGCACAGATACGCAGTATTTT. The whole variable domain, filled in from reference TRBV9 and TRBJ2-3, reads DSGVTQTPKHLITATGQRVTLRCSPRSGDLSVYWYQQSLDQGLQFLIQYYNGEERAKGNILERFSAQQFPDLHSELNLSSLELGDSALYFCASSVTGTSTDTQYFGPGTRLTVL.

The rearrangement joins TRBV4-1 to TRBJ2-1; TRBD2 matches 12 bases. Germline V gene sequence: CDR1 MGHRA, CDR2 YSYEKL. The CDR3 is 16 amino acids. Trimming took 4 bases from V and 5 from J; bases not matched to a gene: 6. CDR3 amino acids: CASSRLLAGGNNEQFF. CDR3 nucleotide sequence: TGCGCCAGCAGCCGACTGCTAGCGGGAGGGAACAATGAGCAGTTCTTC.

The CDR3: CSATREGAFF. The CDR3 DNA sequence: TGCAGTGCTACAAGGGAGGGAGCTTTCTTT. The J gene is TRBJ1-1, the V gene TRBV20-1, with D unclear. Between the trimmed V and J ends, which lost 4 bases and 10 bases, there was a span of 10 bases. In germline, CDR1 is DFQATT, CDR2 SNEGSKA (reference sequence). This CDR3 has 10 amino acids.

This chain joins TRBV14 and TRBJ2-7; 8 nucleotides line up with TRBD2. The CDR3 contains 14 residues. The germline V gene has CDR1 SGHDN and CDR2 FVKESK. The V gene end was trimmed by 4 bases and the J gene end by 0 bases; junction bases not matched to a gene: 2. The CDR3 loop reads CASSPAGASYEQYF. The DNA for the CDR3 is TGTGCCAGCAGCCCAGCGGGGGCCTCCTACGAGCAGTACTTC.

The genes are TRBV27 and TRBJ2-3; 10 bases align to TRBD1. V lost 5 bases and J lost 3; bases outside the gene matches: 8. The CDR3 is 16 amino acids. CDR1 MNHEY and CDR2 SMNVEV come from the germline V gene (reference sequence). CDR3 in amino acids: CASSRRSGQGTDTQYF. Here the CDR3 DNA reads TGTGCCAGCAGTCGACGGTCGGGACAGGGGACAGATACGCAGTATTTT.

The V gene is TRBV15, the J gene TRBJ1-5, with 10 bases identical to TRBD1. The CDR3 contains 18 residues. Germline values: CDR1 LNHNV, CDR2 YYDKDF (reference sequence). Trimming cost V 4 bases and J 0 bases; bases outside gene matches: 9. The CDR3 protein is CATSTYGQGGHSNQPQHF. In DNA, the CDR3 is TGTGCCACCAGCACATATGGACAGGGGGGGCATAGCAATCAGCCCCAGCATTTT.

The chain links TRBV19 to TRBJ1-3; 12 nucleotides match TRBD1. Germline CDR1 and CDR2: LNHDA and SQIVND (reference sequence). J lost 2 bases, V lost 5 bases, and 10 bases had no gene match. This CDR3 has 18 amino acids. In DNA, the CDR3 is TGTGCCAGTAGTCCCTTACCGGGACAGGGGGCAACTGGAAACACCATATATTTT. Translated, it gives CASSPLPGQGATGNTIYF.

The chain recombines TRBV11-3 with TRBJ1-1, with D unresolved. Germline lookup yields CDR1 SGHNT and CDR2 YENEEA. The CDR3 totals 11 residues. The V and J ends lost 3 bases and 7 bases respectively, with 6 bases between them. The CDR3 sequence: CASSLGSEAFF. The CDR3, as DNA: TGTGCCAGCAGCTTGGGCAGTGAAGCTTTCTTT.

The CDR3 bases are TGTGCCAGCAGCTTTGGACTAGCATTAACCTACAATGAGCAGTTCTTC. Protein product: CASSFGLALTYNEQFF. The genes are TRBV11-3 and TRBJ2-1, with 8 bases matching TRBD2. The CDR3 consists of 16 residues. V lost 3 bases, J lost 2 bases, and 6 bases stayed unmatched. Germline lookup yields CDR1 SGHNT and CDR2 YENEEA. Supplemented by reference TRBV11-3 and TRBJ2-1, the full variable domain reads EAGVVQSPRYKIIEKKQPVAFWCNPISGHNTLYWYLQNLGQGPELLIRYENEEAVDDSQLPKDRFSAERLKGVDSTLKIQPAELGDSAVYLCASSFGLALTYNEQFFGPGTRLTVL.

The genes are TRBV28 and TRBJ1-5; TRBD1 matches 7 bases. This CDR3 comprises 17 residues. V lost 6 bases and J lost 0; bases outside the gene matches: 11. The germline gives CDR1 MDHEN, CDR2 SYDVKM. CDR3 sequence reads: CASSPAAGGYSNQPQHF. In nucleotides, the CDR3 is TGTGCCAGCAGCCCCGCCGCAGGGGGTTATAGCAATCAGCCCCAGCATTTT. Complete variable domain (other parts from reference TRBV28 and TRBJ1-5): DVKVTQSSRYLVKRTGEKVFLECVQDMDHENMFWYRQDPGLGLRLIYFSYDVKMKEKGDIPEGYSVSREKKERFSLILESASTNQTSMYLCASSPAAGGYSNQPQHFGDGTRLSIL.

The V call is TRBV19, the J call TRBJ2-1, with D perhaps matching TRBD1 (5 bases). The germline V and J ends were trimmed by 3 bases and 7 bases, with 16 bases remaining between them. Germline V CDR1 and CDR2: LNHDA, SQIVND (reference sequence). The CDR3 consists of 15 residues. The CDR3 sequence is CASSIGQGPTNEQFF. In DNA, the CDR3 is TGTGCCAGTAGTATCGGGCAGGGCCCGACTAATGAGCAGTTCTTC.

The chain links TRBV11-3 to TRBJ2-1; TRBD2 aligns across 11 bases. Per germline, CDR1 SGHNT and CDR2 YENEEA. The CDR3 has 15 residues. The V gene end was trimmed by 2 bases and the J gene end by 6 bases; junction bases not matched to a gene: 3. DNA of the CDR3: TGTGCCAGCAGCTTACTAGCGGGAGGCCGCAATGAGCAGTTCTTC. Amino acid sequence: CASSLLAGGRNEQFF. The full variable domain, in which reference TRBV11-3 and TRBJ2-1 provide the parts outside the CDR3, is EAGVVQSPRYKIIEKKQPVAFWCNPISGHNTLYWYLQNLGQGPELLIRYENEEAVDDSQLPKDRFSAERLKGVDSTLKIQPAELGDSAVYLCASSLLAGGRNEQFFGPGTRLTVL.

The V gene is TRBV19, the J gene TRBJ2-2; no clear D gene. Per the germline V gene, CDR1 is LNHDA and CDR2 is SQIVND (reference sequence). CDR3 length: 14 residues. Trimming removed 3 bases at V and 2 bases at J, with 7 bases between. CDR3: CASSILVNTGELFF. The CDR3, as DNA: TGTGCCAGTAGTATTCTAGTTAACACCGGGGAGCTGTTTTTT. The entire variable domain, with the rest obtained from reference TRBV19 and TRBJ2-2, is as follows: DGGITQSPKYLFRKEGQNVTLSCEQNLNHDAMYWYRQDPGQGLRLIYYSQIVNDFQKGDIAEGYSVSREKKESFPLTVTSAQKNPTAFYLCASSILVNTGELFFGEGSRLTVL.

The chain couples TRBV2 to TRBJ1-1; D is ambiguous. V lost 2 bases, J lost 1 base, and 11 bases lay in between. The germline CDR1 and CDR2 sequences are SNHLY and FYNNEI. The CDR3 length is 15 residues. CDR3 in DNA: TGTGCCAGCAGTGAAAGATGGGCGGGGAACACTGAAGCTTTCTTT. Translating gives CASSERWAGNTEAFF.

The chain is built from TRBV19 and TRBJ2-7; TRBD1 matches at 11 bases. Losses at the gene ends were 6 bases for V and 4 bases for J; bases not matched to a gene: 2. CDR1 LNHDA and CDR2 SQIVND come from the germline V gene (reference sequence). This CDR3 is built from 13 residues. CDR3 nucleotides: TGTGCCAGTAGGGACAGGGGGCTGTACGAGCAGTACTTC. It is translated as CASRDRGLYEQYF.